These 14 T cell receptor beta chains were sequenced from one sample in a study of T cell repertoires in cytomegalovirus infection (dated by TCRdb to the late 2010s). For sequencing, an Illumina HiSeq 1500 was employed. TCRdb reprocessed the public reads (quality trimming at Q25 with fastp, clone calling with MiXCR) and kept in-frame beta chains. Every CDR3 protein is listed once, alongside the most common genes and DNA of its rows. This sample holds roughly 140,000 distinct CDR3 sequences; about a quarter were observed only once. The ten largest clones represent 10% to 11% of the sample. The sequenced material came from PBMCs. All receptors derive from a human donor in good health (CMV status not recorded). Some clones in this sample may be carry-over from other donors' samples.

This chain connects TRBV27 to TRBJ1-5; D possibly corresponds to TRBD1 (6 bases). The CDR3 loop spans 13 amino acids. Germline assignment: CDR1 MNHEY and CDR2 SMNVEV (reference sequence). V was pared by 5 bases and J by 8 bases, with 13 bases between. CDR3 sequence reads: CASSKTGFEPQHF. The CDR3 nucleotides are TGTGCCAGCAGTAAAACAGGGTTTGAGCCCCAGCATTTT.

As regards this clonotype: A clone one base away is much larger, so this may be a read error. This chain joins TRBV7-6 and TRBJ2-1; D is possibly TRBD2 (7 bases). The CDR3 covers 15 residues. From germline, CDR1 is SGHVS and CDR2 FNYEAQ. The V and J ends lost 0 bases and 9 bases respectively, with 15 bases between them. CDR3 coding DNA: TGTGCCAGCAGCTTAGCGGACGGGGGGCTGATTGAGCAGTTCTTC. Its protein product is CASSLADGGLIEQFF.

This clonotype was recorded at least ten times. V gene TRBV7-2 combines with J gene TRBJ2-7; no clear D gene. This CDR3 is 14 amino acids long. CDR1 and CDR2 (germline): SGHTA, FQGNSA. V was clipped by 1 base and J by 0 bases, with 7 bases between them. The CDR3 DNA is TGTGCCAGCAGCTTAGAAGGAAACTCCTACGAGCAGTACTTC. It specifies CASSLEGNSYEQYF.

In its sample, this clonotype was seen a few times. This chain joins TRBV7-2 and TRBJ2-1; 9 bases line up with TRBD2. CDR1 is SGHTA, CDR2 FQGNSA, per germline. V shed 5 bases and J 6 bases; nucleotides not matched to a gene: 17. The CDR3 extends over 18 amino acids. In DNA, the CDR3 is TGTGCCAGCAGCCCGCTGGTAGCGGGGGCCCGGGGGAGCAATGAGCAGTTCTTC. This gives the protein CASSPLVAGARGSNEQFF.

The chain is built from TRBV19 and TRBJ2-7; TRBD2 is a possible D gene (6 bases). The V end was cut by 2 bases, the J end by 0 bases, with 11 bases between. The CDR3 extends over 15 amino acids. Germline V gene data show CDR1 as LNHDA and CDR2 as SQIVND (reference sequence). The CDR3 DNA reads as TGTGCCAGTAGTATACTTGGGGACTTCTCCTACGAGCAGTACTTC. This sequence encodes CASSILGDFSYEQYF.

This clonotype was counted many times. In DNA form, the CDR3 reads TGCGCCAGCAGCCTCATAACCGGGAACGAGCAGTACTTC. This encodes CASSLITGNEQYF. The chain combines TRBV4-3 with TRBJ2-7; possibly TRBD2 for D (5 bases). The V and J ends lost 4 bases and 5 bases respectively, with 12 bases between them. This CDR3 spans 13 amino acids. The germline V gene encodes CDR1 LGHNA and CDR2 YSLEER.

This clonotype was seen repeatedly, ten times or more. This sequence joins TRBV28 and TRBJ1-2; 7 bases are shared with TRBD1. The J segment lost 7 bases and the V segment lost 2 bases, leaving 7 bases of the junction unmatched. Germline CDR1 and CDR2: MDHEN and SYDVKM. CDR3 length: 14 residues. The CDR3 DNA follows: TGTGCCAGCAGTTTAAGGGCAGGGGGAGTTGGCTACACCTTC. Its protein product is CASSLRAGGVGYTF.

This clonotype was observed a handful of times. The V and J genes are TRBV7-9 and TRBJ2-1; the match to TRBD2 covers 10 bases. The germline gives CDR1 SEHNR, CDR2 FQNEAQ (reference sequence). The trim removed 1 base at V and 7 bases at J, leaving 7 bases unmatched. The CDR3 is 16 amino acids. The CDR3 DNA is TGTGCCAGCAGCTTAGGAGCGGGGGGGCCGCGGAATGAGCAGTTCTTC. Translating gives CASSLGAGGPRNEQFF.

The sample holds many counts of this clonotype. J is TRBJ1-5 and V is TRBV30; 7 nucleotides align to TRBD1. Germline loops: CDR1 GTSNPN, CDR2 SVGIG (reference sequence). The CDR3 contains 13 residues. The J segment lost 7 bases and the V segment lost 3 bases, leaving 6 bases of the junction unmatched. CDR3 amino acids: CAWSSTGDQPQHF. For the CDR3, the DNA is TGTGCCTGGAGCTCCACAGGGGACCAGCCCCAGCATTTT.

V and J are TRBV15 and TRBJ2-7; D remains ambiguous. The CDR3 sequence is 13 residues long. With 1 base removed from V and 4 bases from J, the gap between germline ends came to 8 bases. CDR1 is LNHNV, CDR2 YYDKDF, per germline (reference sequence). The CDR3 sequence: CATSRGSPYEQYF. The CDR3 nucleotides read TGTGCCACCAGCAGAGGCAGTCCTTACGAGCAGTACTTC.

This clonotype was found many times. V and J are TRBV5-5 and TRBJ2-7; 8 positions agree with TRBD1. CDR3 length: 14 amino acids. The germline CDR1 and CDR2 sequences are SGHKS and YYEKEE (reference sequence). V trimming: 2 bases; J trimming: 3 bases; junction bases outside the gene matches: 4. The CDR3 nucleotides are TGTGCCAGCAGCTTCCAGGGGGCAAACTACGAGCAGTACTTC. This encodes CASSFQGANYEQYF.

At least ten counts were recorded for this clonotype. The rearrangement uses TRBV28 and TRBJ1-6, with a tentative D call TRBD1 (6 bases). CDR1 is MDHEN and CDR2 is SYDVKM in the germline V gene. The CDR3 extends over 16 amino acids. V was trimmed by 2 bases and J by 8 bases, leaving 16 bases between them. The CDR3 region has the DNA TGTGCCAGCAGTTTAGGGGGCGGGACCGCTGATTCACCCCTCCACTTT. As protein: CASSLGGGTADSPLHF.

This rearrangement joins TRBV19 to TRBJ2-3, with D perhaps assigned TRBD1 or TRBD2 (5 bases each). Trimming left V 8 bases short and J 3 bases short, with 15 bases between. This CDR3 has 14 residues. Germline V CDR1 and CDR2: LNHDA, SQIVND (reference sequence). The CDR3 loop reads CASQSVGVTDTQYF. CDR3 coding DNA: TGTGCCAGTCAAAGCGTGGGGGTGACAGATACGCAGTATTTT. The whole variable domain, remainder taken from reference TRBV19 and TRBJ2-3, is DGGITQSPKYLFRKEGQNVTLSCEQNLNHDAMYWYRQDPGQGLRLIYYSQIVNDFQKGDIAEGYSVSREKKESFPLTVTSAQKNPTAFYLCASQSVGVTDTQYFGPGTRLTVL.

This clonotype has a handful of counts. V is TRBV6-2 or TRBV6-3 and J is TRBJ2-1; 10 bases line up with TRBD2. V trimming: 1 base; J trimming: 5 bases; junction bases outside the gene matches: 2. This CDR3 comprises 15 residues. CDR1 and CDR2 (germline): MNHEY, SVGEGT. The CDR3: CASSYWTSGNNEQFF. The CDR3 DNA sequence: TGTGCCAGCAGTTACTGGACTAGCGGAAACAATGAGCAGTTCTTC.